This T cell receptor (beta chain) appears in the sequencing data of a study of CXCR3-negative and CXCR3-positive naive CD8 T cells. This CDR3 has 16 residues. Germline CDR1 is MRHNA and CDR2 is SNTAGT. Carrying UMI labels, the TRB cDNA libraries were prepared through 5' RACE. Reanalyzing the 5' RACE reads, TCRdb keeps one entry per CDR3 protein, without DNA. In total, the table holds about 82,000 distinct CDR3 sequences. The clonotype comes from a human donor in good health. Some clones in this sample may be carry-over from other donors' samples. The sequenced sample was naive CXCR3- CD8+ T cells from blood. Subset meaning: CD45RO-CCR7+CD27+CD95- naive CD8+ T cells lacking CXCR3 (TNR3-). V gene TRBV6-4 combines with J gene TRBJ1-2; as DNA is missing, the TRBD1 call by TCRdb cannot be tested. The CDR3 protein is CASRGKRDRAHYGYTF.